The 13 T cell receptor beta chains below come from one sample, sequenced in a study of naive and memory T cell subsets. Two oligonucleotides, mixed equimolar, formed the beta constant-region primer covering TRBC1 and TRBC2. Nested alpha and beta constant-region primers with the SP2 primer drove four PCR rounds on ligated cDNA. TCRdb called the UMI-ligation and nested PCR reads again in MiXCR, with one record for every CDR3 protein. The repertoire holds 150,000 or so distinct CDR3 sequences, with roughly 23% as singletons. Study results and caveats: A few larger clonotypes appeared in naive repertoires, especially CD8, possibly memory cells re-expressing CD45RA.

Their antigens remain unidentified. The sequenced sample was naive CD4+ T cells from blood. The receptors derive from a human donor in good health.

J is TRBJ2-1 and V is TRBV7-6, with 9 nucleotides matching TRBD2. The CDR3 consists of 14 residues. Germline assignment: CDR1 SGHVS and CDR2 FNYEAQ. Trimming took 5 bases from V and 6 from J; bases not matched to a gene: 5. This CDR3 reads CASSQGLASNEQFF. The DNA of the CDR3 is TGTGCCAGCAGCCAAGGACTAGCGTCCAATGAGCAGTTCTTC.

This clonotype has a single count. The rearrangement links TRBV14 to TRBJ2-2, with 10 bases that match TRBD2. V dropped 6 bases and J dropped 0; count of bases not matched to a gene: 13. The CDR3 length is 19 residues. Germline-derived CDR1 and CDR2 are SGHDN and FVKESK. CDR3 in amino acids: CASSYGLAANFANTGELFF. CDR3 DNA: TGTGCCAGCAGTTATGGACTAGCGGCGAATTTCGCGAACACCGGGGAGCTGTTTTTT.

This clonotype was recorded a few times. This sequence joins TRBV20-1 and TRBJ2-1; 10 nucleotides align to TRBD2. The germline gives CDR1 DFQATT, CDR2 SNEGSKA (reference sequence). Losses at the gene ends were 6 bases for V and 2 bases for J; bases not matched to a gene: 4. The CDR3 runs to 14 residues. This CDR3 reads CSARTSGPYNEQFF. The CDR3 DNA follows: TGCAGTGCACGGACTAGCGGCCCCTACAATGAGCAGTTCTTC.

The chain has TRBV20-1 and TRBJ2-5, with 14 bases identical to TRBD2. This CDR3 comprises 14 residues. Germline V CDR1 and CDR2: DFQATT, SNEGSKA (reference sequence). After removal of 6 bases from V and 3 bases from J, the junction contained 3 bases not matched to a gene. CDR3 protein: CSARLAGGEETQYF. CDR3 sequence (DNA): TGCAGTGCAAGACTAGCGGGAGGGGAAGAGACCCAGTACTTC.

This clonotype was observed a handful of times. The chain recombines TRBV28 with TRBJ1-2; D may be TRBD1 (6 bases). The CDR3 has 15 residues. The V gene lost 6 bases and the J gene lost 4 bases, with 18 bases spanning the gap. In germline, CDR1 is MDHEN, CDR2 SYDVKM. CDR3 in DNA: TGTGCCAGCAGACCCTTCGGCAGAGGGGGCTATGGCTACACCTTC. As protein: CASRPFGRGGYGYTF.

This rearrangement joins TRBV13 to TRBJ1-3; D is uncertain. V shed 5 bases and J shed 0 bases, with 8 bases lying between them. The CDR3 runs to 14 residues. CDR1 and CDR2 (germline): PRHDT, FYEKMQ (reference sequence). CDR3 in amino acids: CASSLRISGNTIYF. The CDR3 nucleotides are TGTGCCAGCAGCCTCAGGATCTCTGGAAACACCATATATTTT.

This clonotype was counted only a few times. The chain couples TRBV12-5 to TRBJ1-5; D gene ambiguous. The CDR3 spans 15 residues. Trimming removed 9 bases from V and 2 bases from J, with 17 bases in between. Germline CDR1 reads LGHNT; CDR2 reads FRNRAP. CDR3 coding DNA: TGTGCTAGCGTGGCGATGCGGGAAGGCAATCAGCCCCAGCATTTT. Its translation is CASVAMREGNQPQHF.

The sample holds many counts of this clonotype. This rearrangement joins TRBV10-3 to TRBJ1-1; D is unclear. The CDR3 sequence is 14 residues long. V was cut by 0 bases and J by 1 base, with 6 bases left in between. Germline CDR1 is ENHRY and CDR2 is SYGVKD. CDR3 sequence: CAISESPGNTEAFF. The CDR3 region has the DNA TGTGCCATCAGTGAGTCCCCAGGGAACACTGAAGCTTTCTTT.

The chain carries TRBV15 and TRBJ2-3; the D is unclear. This CDR3 has 13 amino acids. V lost 5 bases to trimming and J lost 1 base, with 7 bases between them. In germline, CDR1 is LNHNV, CDR2 YYDKDF (reference sequence). CDR3 loop: CATSGRRTDTQYF. In nucleotides, the CDR3 is TGTGCCACCAGCGGTAGACGCACAGATACGCAGTATTTT.

The V gene is TRBV7-9, the J gene TRBJ2-4; tentatively, D is TRBD2 (6 bases). Between the trimmed V and J ends, which lost 5 bases and 7 bases, there was a span of 12 bases. This CDR3 comprises 13 residues. Germline V gene lookup returns CDR1 SEHNR and CDR2 FQNEAQ (reference sequence). The CDR3, as DNA: TGTGCCAGCAGCCCAAAGGGACTGAACATTCAGTACTTC. Protein product: CASSPKGLNIQYF.

V usage is TRBV28 and J usage is TRBJ2-1, with 13 bases identical to TRBD2. The germline V gene has CDR1 MDHEN and CDR2 SYDVKM. J was trimmed by 4 bases and V by 7 bases; bases with no gene match: 1. The CDR3 contains 14 residues. CDR3 bases: TGTGCCAGCAAACTAGCGGGAGGGTACAATGAGCAGTTCTTC. Encoded protein: CASKLAGGYNEQFF.

This clonotype has a count of ten or more. This rearrangement joins TRBV29-1 to TRBJ2-1, with 8 bases aligning to TRBD1. The trim removed 4 bases at V and 8 bases at J, leaving 4 bases unmatched. Germline CDR1 reads SQVTM; CDR2 reads ANQGSEA. This CDR3 is 12 amino acids long. CDR3 loop: CSVVGRGHEQFF. CDR3 DNA: TGCAGCGTTGTAGGCAGGGGGCATGAGCAGTTCTTC.

The chain joins TRBV20-1 to TRBJ1-1; 8 bases agree with TRBD1. The germline V gene encodes CDR1 DFQATT and CDR2 SNEGSKA (reference sequence). V was pared by 6 bases and J by 4 bases, with 4 bases of the junction left unmatched. This CDR3 comprises 12 residues. This chain's CDR3 is CSARTGSTEAFF. The CDR3 DNA reads TGCAGTGCGAGGACAGGGAGCACTGAAGCTTTCTTT.